A selection of T cell receptor beta chains follows, all from one sample in a study of blood T cell repertoires in COVID-19. Sequencing was performed with immunoSEQ multiplex PCR; in TCRdb, only in-frame clones are kept and a portion is missing. The table records roughly 280,000 clones, roughly 90% of them present only once. Input material: PBMCs or T cells enriched from blood (not recorded which). Receptors were obtained from a man aged 40-50 years who had been exposed to COVID-19. CDR3s include the opening cysteine and the closing phenylalanine or tryptophan. A D gene is named only where the DNA matches it firmly. Where a row states a size, it is once, few, many or the class of an expanded clone; other rows omit it.

d_call | j_call | v_call | clone_size | cdr3_length | cdr3_aa | cdr3_nt
TRBD1 | TRBJ2-7 | TRBV20-1 | NA | 14 | CSASTGTGGLEQYF | TGCAGTGCTAGTACCGGGACAGGGGGTCTCGAGCAGTACTTC
TRBD1 | TRBJ1-5 | TRBV2 | NA | 14 | CASRDGTGYQPQHF | TGTGCCAGCAGGGACGGGACAGGGTATCAGCCCCAGCATTTT
NA | TRBJ1-5 | TRBV2 | once | 16 | CASSGGGDHSNQPQHF | TGTGCCAGCAGTGGGGGAGGGGATCATAGCAATCAGCCCCAGCATTTT
NA | TRBJ1-1 | TRBV11-1 | NA | 14 | CASSLAFRNTEAFF | TGTGCCAGCAGCTTAGCATTCCGGAACACTGAAGCTTTCTTT
NA | TRBJ2-5 | TRBV3-1/TRBV3-2 | NA | 18 | CASSRFRRTIFEGETQYF | TGTGCCAGCAGCCGCTTTCGAAGGACTATCTTTGAGGGGGAGACCCAGTACTTC
TRBD1 | TRBJ1-5 | TRBV28 | NA | 17 | CASSLGQGLVGNQPQHF | TGTGCCAGCAGTTTGGGACAGGGTTTAGTGGGCAATCAGCCCCAGCATTTT
NA | TRBJ1-1 | TRBV12-3/TRBV12-4 | NA | 13 | CASSPMTGPEAFF | TGTGCCAGCAGTCCTATGACAGGACCTGAAGCTTTCTTT
NA | TRBJ2-7 | TRBV23-1 | NA | 15 | CASSQSPTTNYEQYF | TGCGCCAGCAGTCAATCGCCGACTACCAACTACGAGCAGTACTTC
TRBD2 | TRBJ2-7 | TRBV29-1 | NA | 15 | CSVWTSGRGSYEQYF | TGCAGCGTTTGGACTAGCGGGAGAGGTAGCTACGAGCAGTACTTC
NA | TRBJ1-5 | TRBV12-3/TRBV12-4 | once | 12 | CASSFTDQPQHF | TGTGCCAGCAGTTTTACTGATCAGCCCCAGCATTTT
TRBD1 | TRBJ1-4 | TRBV20-1 | NA | 14 | CSASLGQRNEKLFF | TGCAGTGCTAGTTTGGGACAGAGAAATGAAAAACTGTTTTTT
TRBD1 | TRBJ1-3 | TRBV10-3 | NA | 14 | CAIRQGAQGNTIYF | TGTGCCATCAGACAGGGGGCGCAAGGAAACACCATATATTTT
TRBD2 | TRBJ2-1 | TRBV19 | NA | 13 | CASSISGRNEQFF | TGTGCCAGTAGTATCAGCGGGAGAAATGAGCAGTTCTTC
NA | TRBJ1-1 | TRBV27 | NA | 12 | CASSSVLTEAFF | TGTGCCAGCAGTTCCGTTTTGACTGAAGCTTTCTTT
TRBD1 | TRBJ2-4 | TRBV19 | NA | 15 | CASSTLDRGENIQYF | TGTGCCAGTAGTACTTTGGACAGGGGTGAAAACATTCAGTACTTC
NA | TRBJ2-7 | TRBV5-6 | once | 16 | CAGGVRAGAMYYEQYF | TGTGCCGGTGGGGTTCGGGCAGGGGCCATGTACTACGAGCAGTACTTC
NA | TRBJ1-5 | TRBV19 | NA | 13 | CASKGGINQPQHF | TGTGCCAGTAAAGGAGGCATCAATCAGCCCCAGCATTTT
NA | TRBJ1-2 | TRBV19 | NA | 19 | CASSIDSLGADRRRHGYTF | TGTGCCAGTAGTATAGATTCTTTGGGGGCCGACAGGAGACGACATGGCTACACCTTC
NA | TRBJ2-1 | TRBV28 | NA | 17 | CASSLGSGRPSYNEQFF | TGTGCCAGCAGTTTAGGATCTGGGCGCCCCTCCTACAATGAGCAGTTCTTC
TRBD1 | TRBJ2-7 | TRBV11-3 | NA | 13 | CASSSRGLYEQYF | TGTGCCAGCAGCTCCAGGGGGTTGTACGAGCAGTACTTC
NA | TRBJ1-3 | TRBV27 | NA | 14 | CASSFGGPGNTIYF | TGTGCCAGCAGTTTCGGGGGGCCTGGAAACACCATATATTTT
TRBD1 | TRBJ1-3 | TRBV4-3 | once | 14 | CASSLTGAGNTIYF | TGCGCCAGCAGCCTGACAGGGGCTGGAAACACCATATATTTT
NA | TRBJ1-2 | TRBV19 | NA | 11 | CASTQNYGYTF | TGTGCCAGTACTCAGAACTATGGCTACACCTTC
TRBD1 | TRBJ2-3 | TRBV27 | NA | 17 | CASSSDSGQVSTDTQYF | TGTGCCAGCAGTTCGGATTCCGGACAGGTTAGCACAGATACGCAGTATTTT
NA | TRBJ1-5 | TRBV6-5 | NA | 15 | CASSYSRDSNQPQHF | TGTGCCAGCAGTTACTCCAGGGATAGCAATCAGCCCCAGCATTTT
TRBD1 | TRBJ1-2 | TRBV15 | NA | 18 | CATSRGGQGGSVNYGYTF | TGTGCCACCAGCAGAGGGGGACAGGGGGGATCTGTAAACTATGGCTACACCTTC
NA | TRBJ1-1 | TRBV18 | NA | 13 | CASSPTANTEAFF | TGTGCCAGCTCACCTACTGCGAACACTGAAGCTTTCTTT
TRBD2 | TRBJ2-3 | TRBV27 | NA | 15 | CASRRLAGGGDTQYF | TGTGCCAGCAGAAGACTAGCGGGAGGTGGAGATACGCAGTATTTT
NA | TRBJ1-1 | TRBV20-1 | NA | 14 | CSASLQGRVPEAFF | TGCAGTGCTAGTCTCCAGGGGAGAGTCCCTGAAGCTTTCTTT
NA | TRBJ1-2 | TRBV3-1/TRBV3-2 | NA | 15 | CASSPPPGAVIGYTF | TGTGCCAGCAGCCCCCCACCAGGGGCAGTCATTGGCTACACCTTC
TRBD2 | TRBJ2-1 | TRBV5-4 | NA | 14 | CASSPWGGYNEQFF | TGTGCCAGCAGCCCCTGGGGAGGGTACAATGAGCAGTTCTTC
TRBD2 | TRBJ2-3 | TRBV2 | NA | 15 | CASSWTSGSTDTQYF | TGTGCCAGCAGTTGGACTAGCGGAAGCACAGATACGCAGTATTTT
TRBD2 | TRBJ2-7 | TRBV2 | NA | 14 | CASSLAGGSYEQYF | TGTGCCAGCAGTCTAGCGGGAGGATCCTACGAGCAGTACTTC
TRBD2 | TRBJ2-3 | TRBV27 | NA | 13 | CASTAGSTDTQYF | TGTGCCAGCACAGCGGGGAGCACAGATACGCAGTATTTT
TRBD1 | TRBJ1-4 | TRBV28 | NA | 15 | CASKTPGTGDEKLFF | TGTGCCAGCAAAACCCCCGGGACAGGGGATGAAAAACTGTTTTTT